Included here is one TCR beta chain sequence, with context. This record belongs to a study of T cell changes during pregnancy in multiple sclerosis. V was trimmed by 2 bases and J by 7 bases, leaving 15 bases between them. Germline V gene sequence: CDR1 MNHNS, CDR2 SASEGT. The CDR3 extends over 15 amino acids. Profiled with immunoSEQ multiplex PCR; TCRdb holds only in-frame clones, not every one. The sample carries tens of thousands of clones, about 93% recorded once. The sequence came from a female donor in good health, enrolled as a control in a pregnancy study. The source was peripheral blood, collected in the second trimester of pregnancy. The V and J genes are TRBV6-1 and TRBJ1-5, with unresolved D. The CDR3 DNA reads TGTGCCAGCAGTGAATACTGGGCCGGGAGACAGCCCCAGCATTTT. It specifies CASSEYWAGRQPQHF.